This T cell receptor beta chain was captured in a study of blood T cell repertoires in COVID-19. Study details: Samples came from the United States, Italy and Spain, spanning acute and convalescent COVID-19. From T cells, B-cell-depleted T cells, or PBMCs came the material, which was cDNA or gDNA.

As processed by the authors: By means of reference gene primer amplification, nucleated cell counts were estimated. Sequenced by immunoSEQ multiplex PCR; TCRdb stores in-frame clones only, minus some. Clone size and the V and J calls come from that table; the DNA yielded D and trimming. The repertoire holds about 39,000 clones, with around 85% as singletons. The V and J ends lost 4 bases and 10 bases respectively, with 21 bases between them. Germline V lookup: CDR1 SGDLS, CDR2 YYNGEE. The CDR3 is 16 residues long. The chain combines TRBV9 with TRBJ1-6; D possibly corresponds to TRBD1 (5 bases). The sequenced sample consisted of peripheral blood. The receptor was isolated from a man aged 35-49 years with active COVID-19. CDR3 amino acids: CASSPEFGQGNSPLHF. The CDR3 DNA sequence: TGTGCCAGCAGCCCCGAGTTCGGGCAGGGAAACTCACCCCTCCACTTT.